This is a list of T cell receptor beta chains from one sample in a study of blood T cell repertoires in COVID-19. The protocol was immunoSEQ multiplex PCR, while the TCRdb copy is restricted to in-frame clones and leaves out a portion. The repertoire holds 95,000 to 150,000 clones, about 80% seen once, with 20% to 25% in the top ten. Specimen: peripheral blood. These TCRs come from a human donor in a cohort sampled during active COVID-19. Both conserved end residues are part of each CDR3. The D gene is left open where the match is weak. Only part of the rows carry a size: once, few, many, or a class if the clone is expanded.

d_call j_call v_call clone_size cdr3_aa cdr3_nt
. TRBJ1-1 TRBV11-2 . CASSLGTTGPGNTEAFF TGTGCCAGCAGCTTAGGGACGACAGGTCCGGGGAACACTGAAGCTTTCTTT
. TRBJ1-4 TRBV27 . CASSPPGVTNEKLFF TGTGCCAGCAGTCCTCCAGGGGTAACTAATGAAAAACTGTTTTTT
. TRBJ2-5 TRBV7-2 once CASSLGAGRQETQYF TGTGCCAGCAGCTTAGGGGCAGGCCGCCAAGAGACCCAGTACTTC
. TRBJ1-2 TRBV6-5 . CASSQAQRGYTF TGTGCCAGTTCACAGGCTCAGAGGGGCTACACCTTC
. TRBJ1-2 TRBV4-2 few CASSQDPGRGIYGYTF TGTGCCAGCAGCCAAGATCCAGGCCGGGGGATCTATGGCTACACCTTC
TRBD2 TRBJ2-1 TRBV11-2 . CASSLNSGAYNEQFF TGTGCCAGCAGCTTAAATAGCGGGGCCTACAATGAGCAGTTCTTC
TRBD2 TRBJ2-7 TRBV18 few CASSPPGGRAPYEQYF TGTGCCAGCTCACCACCGGGAGGGCGGGCCCCCTACGAGCAGTACTTC
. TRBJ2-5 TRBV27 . CASSLRRRETQYF TGTGCCAGCAGTTTACGTCGTCGGGAGACCCAGTACTTC
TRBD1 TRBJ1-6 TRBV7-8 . CASTPSGTGNSPLHF TGTGCCAGCACCCCCTCCGGGACAGGGAATTCACCCCTCCACTTT
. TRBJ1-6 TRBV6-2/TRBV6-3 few CASTPSGVSLHF TGTGCCAGCACCCCCTCTGGAGTATCCCTCCACTTT
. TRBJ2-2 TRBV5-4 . CASSLMGYNTGELFF TGTGCCAGCAGCTTGATGGGCTATAACACCGGGGAGCTGTTTTTT
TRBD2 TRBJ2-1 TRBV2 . CASRAAGGKENEQFF TGTGCCAGCAGGGCAGCGGGAGGAAAGGAAAATGAGCAGTTCTTC
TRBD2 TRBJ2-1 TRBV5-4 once CASSFKAGGSGNEQFF TGTGCCAGCAGCTTCAAAGCGGGAGGGTCTGGCAATGAGCAGTTCTTC
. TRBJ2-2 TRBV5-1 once CASSPRGNTDTGELFF TGCGCCAGCAGCCCCCGGGGAAACACGGACACCGGGGAGCTGTTTTTT
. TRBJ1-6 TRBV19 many CASSPRGRSSSPLHF TGTGCCAGTAGCCCCAGGGGACGGTCTTCTTCACCCCTCCACTTT
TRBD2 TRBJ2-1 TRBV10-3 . CAISDTPGLAGDNEQFF TGTGCCATCAGTGATACACCGGGACTAGCGGGGGACAATGAGCAGTTCTTC
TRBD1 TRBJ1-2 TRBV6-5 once CASTGGTGNYGYTF TGTGCCAGCACGGGGGGGACAGGGAACTATGGCTACACCTTC
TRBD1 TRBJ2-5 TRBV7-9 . CASSFGTGKETQYF TGTGCCAGCAGCTTTGGGACAGGGAAAGAGACCCAGTACTTC
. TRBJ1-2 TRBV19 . CASEDRPGYGYTF TGTGCCAGTGAAGACAGGCCGGGCTATGGCTACACCTTC
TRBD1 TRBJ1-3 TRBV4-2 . CASSSDADRAGNTIYF TGTGCCAGCAGCTCGGATGCAGACAGGGCGGGAAACACCATATATTTT
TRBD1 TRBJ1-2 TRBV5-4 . CASSLLYLQGANYGYTF TGTGCCAGCAGCTTGTTGTATTTACAGGGGGCTAACTATGGCTACACCTTC
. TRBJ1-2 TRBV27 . CASSPRTPDLYGYTF TGTGCCAGCAGTCCAAGGACACCGGACCTCTATGGCTACACCTTC
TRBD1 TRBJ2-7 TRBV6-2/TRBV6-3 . CASSETGEQYF TGTGCCAGCAGTGAGACAGGGGAGCAGTACTTC
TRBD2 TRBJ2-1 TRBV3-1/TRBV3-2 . CASSPPSGSYNEQFF TGTGCCAGCAGCCCCCCTAGCGGGTCCTACAATGAGCAGTTCTTC
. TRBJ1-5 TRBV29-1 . CSVGGPNQPQHF TGCAGCGTTGGGGGGCCTAATCAGCCCCAGCATTTT
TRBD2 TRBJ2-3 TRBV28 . CASSPPGLETDTQYF TGTGCCAGCAGTCCACCGGGACTAGAGACAGATACGCAGTATTTT
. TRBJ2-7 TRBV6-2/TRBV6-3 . CASSYGQMAYEQYF TGTGCCAGCAGTTACGGACAAATGGCCTACGAGCAGTACTTC
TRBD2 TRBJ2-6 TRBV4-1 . CASSHSRAGGPGANVLTF TGCGCCAGCAGCCATAGTCGAGCGGGAGGGCCTGGGGCCAACGTCCTGACTTTC
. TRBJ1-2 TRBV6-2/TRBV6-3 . CASTPRDATYGYTF TGTGCCAGCACCCCCCGGGATGCGACCTATGGCTACACCTTC
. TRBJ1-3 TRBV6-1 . CASSETPGPGNTIYF TGTGCCAGCAGTGAAACCCCAGGGCCTGGAAACACCATATATTTT
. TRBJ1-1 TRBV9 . CASSDTGSPEAFF TGTGCCAGCAGCGATACAGGGTCCCCTGAAGCTTTCTTT
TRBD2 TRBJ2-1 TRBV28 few CASSGTSGRAPYNEQFF TGTGCCAGCAGTGGGACTAGCGGGAGGGCCCCGTACAATGAGCAGTTCTTC
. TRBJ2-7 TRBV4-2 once CASSQEDATDSSYEQYF TGTGCCAGCAGCCAAGAGGATGCGACTGATAGCTCTTACGAGCAGTACTTC
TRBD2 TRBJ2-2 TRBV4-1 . CASSLQRLGLAGGPRSGELFF TGCGCCAGCAGCCTCCAGAGGCTAGGACTAGCGGGAGGGCCGAGGTCCGGGGAGCTGTTTTTT
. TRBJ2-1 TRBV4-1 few CASSQAPTARGPNEQFF TGCGCCAGCAGCCAGGCCCCAACCGCGCGGGGGCCCAATGAGCAGTTCTTC
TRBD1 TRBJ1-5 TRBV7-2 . CASSQGTGYSNQPQHF TGTGCCAGCAGCCAAGGGACAGGATATAGCAATCAGCCCCAGCATTTT
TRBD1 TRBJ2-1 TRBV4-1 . CASSQTGTGGYNEQFF TGCGCCAGCAGCCAAACCGGGACAGGGGGCTACAATGAGCAGTTCTTC
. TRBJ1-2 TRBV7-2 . CASSLAGGRSYGYTF TGTGCCAGCAGCTTAGCGGGAGGACGGAGCTATGGCTACACCTTC
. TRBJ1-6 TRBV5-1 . CASSLGRVENSPLHF TGCGCCAGCAGCTTGGGCAGGGTTGAAAATTCACCCCTCCACTTT
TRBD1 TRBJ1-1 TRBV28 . CASSDPGQQNTEAFF TGTGCCAGCAGTGACCCGGGACAGCAGAACACTGAAGCTTTCTTT
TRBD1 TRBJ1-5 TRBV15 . CATSSGTGGRSNQPQHF TGTGCCACCAGCAGCGGGACAGGGGGACGTAGCAATCAGCCCCAGCATTTT
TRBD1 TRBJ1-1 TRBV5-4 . CASSFPQGAGEAFF TGTGCCAGCAGCTTTCCTCAGGGGGCCGGTGAAGCTTTCTTT
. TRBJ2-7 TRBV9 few CASSPRRGLSYEQYF TGTGCCAGCAGCCCGAGAAGGGGGTTAAGCTACGAGCAGTACTTC
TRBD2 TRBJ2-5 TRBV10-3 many CAVRAGGKETQYF TGTGCCGTTAGAGCGGGGGGGAAAGAGACCCAGTACTTC
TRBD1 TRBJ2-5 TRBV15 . CATSSLGTGGETQYF TGTGCCACCAGCAGTCTCGGGACAGGGGGGGAGACCCAGTACTTC
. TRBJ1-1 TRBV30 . CAWSLQVNTEAFF TGTGCCTGGAGCTTACAGGTGAACACTGAAGCTTTCTTT
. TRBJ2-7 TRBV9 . CASSVTGVAGEQYF TGTGCCAGCAGCGTAACGGGAGTCGCGGGGGAGCAGTACTTC
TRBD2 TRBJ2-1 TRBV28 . CASLMAGGYNEQFF TGTGCCAGCCTAATGGCGGGGGGGTACAATGAGCAGTTCTTC
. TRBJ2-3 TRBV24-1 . CATSGRGPSTDTQYF TGTGCCACCAGTGGGAGAGGTCCTAGCACAGATACGCAGTATTTT
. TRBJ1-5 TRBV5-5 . CASSSGIRAINQPQHF TGTGCCAGCAGCTCAGGGATTCGGGCTATCAATCAGCCCCAGCATTTT
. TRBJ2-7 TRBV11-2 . CASSLGRGNSYEQYF TGTGCCAGCAGCTTAGGACGCGGAAACTCCTACGAGCAGTACTTC
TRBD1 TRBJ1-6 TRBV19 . CASSEDRNSPLHF TGTGCCAGTAGTGAGGACAGGAATTCACCCCTCCACTTT
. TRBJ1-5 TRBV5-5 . CASAEGRQSNQPQHF TGCGCCTCGGCGGAGGGACGACAGAGCAATCAGCCCCAGCATTTT
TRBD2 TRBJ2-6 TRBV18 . CASSPGRAGANVLTF TGTGCCAGCTCACCAGGGAGGGCCGGGGCCAACGTCCTGACTTTC
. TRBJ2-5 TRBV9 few CASSARTGREETQYF TGTGCCAGCAGCGCCCGGACAGGGAGGGAAGAGACCCAGTACTTC
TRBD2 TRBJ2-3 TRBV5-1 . CASNRGLAGGRADTQYF TGCGCCAGCAATCGGGGACTAGCGGGGGGACGGGCAGATACGCAGTATTTT
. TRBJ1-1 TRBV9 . CASSVGVEMNTEAFF TGTGCCAGCAGCGTAGGAGTAGAAATGAACACTGAAGCTTTCTTT